Presented here are 7 T cell receptor beta chains from one specimen sequenced in a study of graft-versus-host responses after intestinal transplantation. Labeling with CFSE marked 200,000 or so responder cells, which were plated with 200,000 or so irradiated, violet-dye-labeled stimulator cells. Assay: immunoSEQ multiplex PCR; the TCRdb copy retains only in-frame clones and omits some. The sample holds some 22,000 clones, approximately 40% seen once. The sample was alloreactive CD8+ T cells from a mixed lymphocyte reaction culture, taken before intestinal transplant. The sample's subset: CFSE-low proliferating T cells sorted from roughly 6-day pre-transplant mixed lymphocyte reaction (GvH or HvG direction). The receptors here all came from a human patient who received an intestinal transplant.

In its sample, this clone was seen once. The genes are TRBV27 and TRBJ2-1; perhaps TRBD2 as D (7 bases). Trimming left V 6 bases short and J 3 bases short, with 18 bases between. The germline V gene encodes CDR1 MNHEY and CDR2 SMNVEV (reference sequence). The CDR3 is 16 amino acids. In DNA form, the CDR3 reads TGTGCCAGCAGGGGGGGCGGGGGCATAAACTACAATGAGCAGTTCTTC. This translates into CASRGGGGINYNEQFF.

This clone showed up just a few times. The V and J genes are TRBV28 and TRBJ2-1; 13 nucleotides agree with TRBD2. CDR3 size: 13 residues. Germline lookup yields CDR1 MDHEN and CDR2 SYDVKM. Trimming removed 8 bases from V and 6 bases from J; junction bases left unmatched: 1. CDR3 DNA sequence: TGTGCCAGCGGACTAGCGGGAGTCAATGAGCAGTTCTTC. Translated, it gives CASGLAGVNEQFF.

In this sample, this clone turned up a few times. The J gene is TRBJ2-7, the V gene TRBV7-7; D possibly corresponds to TRBD2 (5 bases). With 5 bases removed from V and 6 bases from J, the gap between germline ends came to 14 bases. The V gene's germline CDR1 is SSHAT and CDR2 FNYEAQ (reference sequence). CDR3 size: 13 residues. The CDR3 loop reads CASSPAGSGEQYF. As DNA, the CDR3 is TGTGCCAGCAGCCCGGCCGGAAGCGGCGAGCAGTACTTC.

The V and J genes are TRBV5-1 and TRBJ2-5, with 9 bases fitting TRBD2. The DNA end is a closer match to TRBJ2-7, so the J assignment may be wrong. Germline lookup yields CDR1 SGHRS and CDR2 YFSETQ. This CDR3 contains 15 residues. CDR3 in DNA: TGCGCCAGCAGCTTGGATGGGACTAGCCGCTACGAGCAGTACTTC. This translates into CASSLDGTSRYEQYF.

This clone occurred a few times. The genes are TRBV5-4 and TRBJ2-7; either TRBD1 or TRBD2 may fit D (8 bases each). Trimming took off 3 bases at V and 2 bases at J, with 18 bases between the two ends. The CDR3 totals 16 residues. Germline lookup yields CDR1 SGHNT and CDR2 YYREEE (reference sequence). The CDR3 nucleotides read TGTGCCAGCAGCTCCCCAGGGGGCGGGAGGCCCTACGAGCAGTACTTC. It codes for CASSSPGGGRPYEQYF.

The rearrangement joins TRBV2 to TRBJ2-7; 9 nucleotides agree with TRBD2. The CDR3 loop spans 13 amino acids. Germline lookup yields CDR1 SNHLY and CDR2 FYNNEI. After removal of 10 bases from V and 3 bases from J, the junction contained 7 bases not matched to a gene. The CDR3 nucleotides are TGTGCCACCCGACTAGCGGAGCTCTACGAGCAGTACTTC. Its protein product is CATRLAELYEQYF. Full variable domain (rest looked up from reference TRBV2 and TRBJ2-7): EPEVTQTPSHQVTQMGQEVILRCVPISNHLYFYWYRQILGQKVEFLVSFYNNEISEKSEIFDDQFSVERPDGSNFTLKIRSTKLEDSAMYFCATRLAELYEQYFGPGTRLTVT.

This clone is medium-sized (0.01 to 0.1%) in the sample. The J gene is TRBJ2-7, the V gene TRBV9, with D uncertain. The CDR3 has 14 amino acids. Trimming shortened V by 0 bases and J by 0 bases, and 7 bases separated the two germline ends. The germline V gene encodes CDR1 SGDLS and CDR2 YYNGEE. The CDR3 spells CASSVVGSSYEQYF. Written as DNA, the CDR3 is TGTGCCAGCAGCGTAGTTGGATCCTCCTACGAGCAGTACTTC.